A selection of T cell receptor beta chains follows, all from one sample in a study of blood T cells in healthy people across ages. TCRdb passed the 5' RACE reads through MiXCR, listing each CDR3 protein once. The sample comprises roughly 1.4 million distinct CDR3 sequences, approximately 63% of which are singletons, and 5.5% to 8% rests with the top ten. Material: blood. These receptors all stem from a man aged 18 to 30 in good health. CDR3s include the opening cysteine and the closing phenylalanine or tryptophan. Where a row states a size, it is once, few, many or the class of an expanded clone; other rows omit it.

v_call: TRBV11-2; clone_size: NA; cdr3_aa: CASSTSRAPGGELFF
v_call: TRBV27; clone_size: few; cdr3_aa: CASRSGTVPRQPQHF
v_call: TRBV5-1; clone_size: NA; cdr3_aa: CASSREGQASNSPLHF
v_call: TRBV12-3/TRBV12-4; clone_size: NA; cdr3_aa: CASSRGQTHSNQPQHF
v_call: TRBV29-1; clone_size: NA; cdr3_aa: CSGGWGSTEAFF
v_call: TRBV12-5; clone_size: NA; cdr3_aa: CASGPPWGGELFF
v_call: TRBV29-1; clone_size: few; cdr3_aa: CSDRVQPNEQFF
v_call: TRBV5-1; clone_size: few; cdr3_aa: CASSPSAPRHSPYEQYF
v_call: TRBV4-1; clone_size: NA; cdr3_aa: CASSQVRGAEIYYGYTF
v_call: TRBV4-3; clone_size: NA; cdr3_aa: CASSQDSTGAETQYF
v_call: TRBV3-1; clone_size: NA; cdr3_aa: CASSSDAVDTQYF
v_call: TRBV27; clone_size: few; cdr3_aa: CASSLVHHNEQFF
v_call: TRBV24-1; clone_size: NA; cdr3_aa: CATSPGLAGESDTQYF
v_call: TRBV7-8; clone_size: NA; cdr3_aa: CASSPPPGRNEYF